This T cell receptor (beta chain) was obtained from a study of blood T cell repertoires in COVID-19 (dated by TCRdb to 2018 to 2021). Broadly, across the study: Collaborator samples came from the United States, Italy and Spain and covered acute and convalescent phases of COVID-19. The material from the prospective study consisted of cDNA or gDNA derived from T cells, B-cell-depleted T cells, or PBMCs. The dataset comprised deeply sampled blood TCRbeta repertoires from subjects exposed to, actively infected with, or recovered from COVID-19. The repertoires were released in a freely available public database meant as a resource for research on the immune response to SARS-CoV-2. Samples came from the ongoing ImmuneRACE study (first 160 participants) plus 1,254 subjects from 6 global collaborators. A de-identified subject ID, COVID-19 status, age in years and sex were almost always included in the sample metadata. Where available, HLA class I and class II types were taken from metadata supplied by the sample provider and were not determined by assay-based typing. Broad study findings and their caveats: The amount of clinical and demographic metadata varied by source and participant and was provided uncurated.

On this clone itself: What antigen it recognizes has not been identified. Nothing much larger sits one base from this clone, and base qualities are not available.

TCRbeta CDR3 regions were amplified from genomic DNA by means of the immunoSEQ Assay, a bias-controlled multiplex PCR. From the authors' description of their analysis: Nucleated cell counts per sample were estimated from amplification of reference gene primers within the assay. To quantify the absolute abundance of each unique TCRbeta CDR3 rearrangement, sequence reads were collapsed and filtered. For each sample, productive Simpson clonality was calculated as the square root of Simpson's diversity index over productive rearrangements. Imported from immuneACCESS, the table was reduced by TCRdb to in-frame sequences with V and J called. These copies leave out some clones; in studies compared against another copy, an unresolved V gene accounts for under half, and the cause of the remainder is not known. The V and J calls and clone size come from that table; D and trimming were worked out from the DNA. This sample gives about 91,000 clones in total; approximately 76% of them show up just once. Roughly 7.3% of the sample belongs to the ten largest clones.

Its CDR3 holds 12 amino acids, cysteine through phenylalanine. Solely the CDR3 DNA is kept, with 36 bases framed from the first base. Deletion took 4 bases off V and 9 bases off J, with a span of 12 bases between the germline ends. From a lookup of the germline V gene, CDR1 and CDR2 are KGHSH and LQKENI. The collaborating institutions used their own protocols to collect whole blood in K2EDTA tubes. For TCRbeta analysis, collaborators shipped samples as frozen whole blood, isolated PBMCs, or DNA extracted from either of those sample types. The sequenced sample was peripheral blood. In this chain, TRBV18 is recombined with TRBJ2-5, with the D gene not clear enough to name. The sequence was collected from an older man with acute or convalescent COVID-19. At the DNA level, the sequence is TGTGCCAGCTCACTCGGTGGAGACGCCCAGTACTTC. Translated, it gives CASSLGGDAQYF.